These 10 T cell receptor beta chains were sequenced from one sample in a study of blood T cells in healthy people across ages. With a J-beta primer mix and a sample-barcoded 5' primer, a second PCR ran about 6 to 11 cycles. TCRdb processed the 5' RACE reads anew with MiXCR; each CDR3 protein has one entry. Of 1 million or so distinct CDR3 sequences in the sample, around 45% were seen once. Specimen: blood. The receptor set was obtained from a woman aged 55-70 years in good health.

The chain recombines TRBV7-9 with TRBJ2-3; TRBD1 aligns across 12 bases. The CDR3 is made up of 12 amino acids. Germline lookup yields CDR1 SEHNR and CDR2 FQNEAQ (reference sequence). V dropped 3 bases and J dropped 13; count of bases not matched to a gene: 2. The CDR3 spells CASSLGQGAEYF. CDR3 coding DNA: TGTGCCAGCAGCTTGGGACAGGGGGCCGAGTATTTT.

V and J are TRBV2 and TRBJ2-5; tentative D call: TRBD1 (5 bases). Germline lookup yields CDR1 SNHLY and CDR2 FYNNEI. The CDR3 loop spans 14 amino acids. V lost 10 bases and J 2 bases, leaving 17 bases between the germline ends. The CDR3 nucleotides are TGTGCCACCCAAGCAGGACAAATACAAGAGACCCAGTACTTC. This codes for CATQAGQIQETQYF.

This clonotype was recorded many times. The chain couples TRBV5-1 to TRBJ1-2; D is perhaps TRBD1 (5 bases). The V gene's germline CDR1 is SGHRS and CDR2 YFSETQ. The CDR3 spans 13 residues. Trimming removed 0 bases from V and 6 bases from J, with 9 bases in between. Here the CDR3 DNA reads TGCGCCAGCAGCTTGGGACAGCCGAATGGCTACACCTTC. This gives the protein CASSLGQPNGYTF.

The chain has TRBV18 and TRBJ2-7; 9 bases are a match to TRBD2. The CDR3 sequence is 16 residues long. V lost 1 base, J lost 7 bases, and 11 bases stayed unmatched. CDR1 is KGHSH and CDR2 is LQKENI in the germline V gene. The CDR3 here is CASSPLSSGVMVEQYF. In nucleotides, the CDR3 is TGTGCCAGCTCACCACTGTCTAGCGGGGTTATGGTAGAGCAGTACTTC. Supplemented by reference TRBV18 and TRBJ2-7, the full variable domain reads NAGVMQNPRHLVRRRGQEARLRCSPMKGHSHVYWYRQLPEEGLKFMVYLQKENIIDESGMPKERFSAEFPKEGPSILRIQQVVRGDSAAYFCASSPLSSGVMVEQYFGPGTRLTVT.

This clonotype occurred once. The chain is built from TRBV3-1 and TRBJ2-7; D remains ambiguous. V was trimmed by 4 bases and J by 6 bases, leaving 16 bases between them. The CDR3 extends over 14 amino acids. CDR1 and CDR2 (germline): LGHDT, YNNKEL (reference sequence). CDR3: CASSLTQSTGEQYF. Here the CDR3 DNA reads TGTGCCAGCAGCCTAACACAGAGCACCGGCGAGCAGTACTTC.

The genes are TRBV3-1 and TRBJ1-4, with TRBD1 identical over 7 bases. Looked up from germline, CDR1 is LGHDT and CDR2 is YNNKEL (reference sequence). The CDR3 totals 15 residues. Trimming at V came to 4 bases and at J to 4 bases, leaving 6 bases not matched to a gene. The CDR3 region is CASSRTGESNEKLFF. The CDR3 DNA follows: TGTGCCAGCAGCCGCACAGGGGAGAGTAATGAAAAACTGTTTTTT. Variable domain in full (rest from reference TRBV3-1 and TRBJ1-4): DTAVSQTPKYLVTQMGNDKSIKCEQNLGHDTMYWYKQDSKKFLKIMFSYNNKELIINETVPNRFSPKSPDKAHLNLHINSLELGDSAVYFCASSRTGESNEKLFFGSGTQLSVL.

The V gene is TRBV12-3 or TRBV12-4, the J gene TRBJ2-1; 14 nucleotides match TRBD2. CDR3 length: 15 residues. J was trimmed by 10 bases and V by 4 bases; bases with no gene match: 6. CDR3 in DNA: TGTGCCAGCAGTTACGGACTAGCGGGAGGAAGGGAGCAGTTCTTC. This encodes CASSYGLAGGREQFF.

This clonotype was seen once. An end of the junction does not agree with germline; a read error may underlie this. The CDR3 sequence: CASNQTGLAGRQGPDTQYF. CDR3 DNA sequence: TGTGCCAGCAACCAAACAGGACTAGCGGGGAGACAGGGACCAGATACGCAGTATTTT. The V gene is TRBV4-2, the J gene TRBJ2-3, with 12 bases identical to TRBD2. The germline gives CDR1 LGHNA, CDR2 YNFKEQ. The CDR3 loop spans 19 amino acids.

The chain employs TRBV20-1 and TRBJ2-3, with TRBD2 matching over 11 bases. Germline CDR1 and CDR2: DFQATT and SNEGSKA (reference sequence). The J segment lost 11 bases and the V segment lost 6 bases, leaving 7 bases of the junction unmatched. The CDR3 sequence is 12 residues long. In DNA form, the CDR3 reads TGCAGTGCCACACCACTAGCGGGGGAGCAGTATTTT. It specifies CSATPLAGEQYF.

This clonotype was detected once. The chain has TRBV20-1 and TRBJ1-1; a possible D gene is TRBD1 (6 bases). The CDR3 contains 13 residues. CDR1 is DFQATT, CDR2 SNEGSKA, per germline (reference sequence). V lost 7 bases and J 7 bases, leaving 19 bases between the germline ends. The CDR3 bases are TGCAGTGTGGGGGGCGATGGTCCAGTTGAAGCTTTCTTT. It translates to CSVGGDGPVEAFF.